The subject of this entry is one TCR beta chain. V lost 4 bases and J lost 1, with 10 bases in between. Germline V lookup: CDR1 MNHEY, CDR2 SVGAGI. The CDR3 consists of 14 residues. The data were obtained in a study of identical twins' blood T cells. TCRdb re-analysed the 5' RACE reads in MiXCR, keeping a single row per CDR3 protein. The table lists 400,000 or so distinct CDR3 sequences, roughly 27% of them singletons, with around 5.6% in the top ten. Six healthy women, forming three identical twin pairs, donated samples. The chain links TRBV6-5 to TRBJ1-1, with D unresolved. The clonotype comes from a woman between 18 and 50 years old in good health. The sample consisted of PBMCs. This CDR3 reads CASSSAVRNTEAFF. CDR3 nucleotides: TGTGCCAGCAGTTCGGCCGTAAGGAACACTGAAGCTTTCTTT.